This T cell receptor beta chain was captured by sequencing in a study of blood T cell repertoires in COVID-19. Study in general: Italy, Spain and the United States were the sources of the convalescent and acute COVID-19 samples. T cells, B-cell-depleted T cells, or PBMCs provided the cDNA or gDNA that served as material.

CDR3 length: 14 amino acids. V lost 4 bases and J lost 9, with 19 bases in between. Germline assignment: CDR1 LGHDT and CDR2 YNNKEL (reference sequence). In the authors' methods: Estimated nucleated cell counts came from reference gene primer amplification. Libraries were prepared by immunoSEQ multiplex PCR; TCRdb keeps only in-frame clonotypes and omits some of them. V and J calls and clone size follow that table, whereas D and trimming were derived from the DNA. The data contain some 150,000 clones, over 80% of them seen just once; the ten biggest clones take up roughly 2.5%. This clonotype was sampled from a man aged 45-60 years with active COVID-19. This rearrangement joins TRBV3-1 (or the pseudogene TRBV3-2) to TRBJ2-7, with D tentatively TRBD1 (6 bases). What was sequenced was peripheral blood. The CDR3 region has the DNA TGTGCCAGCAGCCCAAGAGGTCAGGGGAGCGCGCAGTACTTC. Protein: CASSPRGQGSAQYF.